The 6 T cell receptor beta chains below come from one sample, sequenced in a study of cytomegalovirus exposure and HLA in healthy donors. Produced via immunoSEQ multiplex PCR; TCRdb's table is partial and in-frame only. The data contain roughly 190,000 clones, approximately 89% of them singletons. Sequenced input: PBMCs. Receptors were obtained from a man aged 30 to 39 in good health and CMV-seropositive.

Here the CDR3 reads CASSFGQTEAFF. The CDR3 nucleotides are TGTGCCAGCAGCTTTGGACAGACTGAAGCTTTCTTT. V usage is TRBV7-9 and J usage is TRBJ1-1; tentative D call: TRBD1 (6 bases). Trimming stripped 3 bases from V and 5 bases from J, with 7 bases between. The CDR3 extends over 12 amino acids. Germline loops: CDR1 SEHNR, CDR2 FQNEAQ (reference sequence). The variable domain in full, with the rest retrieved from reference TRBV7-9 and TRBJ1-1, is DTGVSQNPRHKITKRGQNVTFRCDPISEHNRLYWYRQTLGQGPEFLTYFQNEAQLEKSRLLSDRFSAERPKGSFSTLEIQRTEQGDSAMYLCASSFGQTEAFFGQGTRLTVV.

The V gene is TRBV6-5, the J gene TRBJ1-3; D remains unclear. Per germline, CDR1 MNHEY and CDR2 SVGAGI. The CDR3 contains 15 residues. The ends were cut back, 4 bases at V and 5 bases at J, with 15 bases in the middle. For the CDR3, the DNA is TGTGCCAGCAGTTCGGAGAGAAGGTCTAGAAACACCATATATTTT. As protein: CASSSERRSRNTIYF.

This clone was recorded a few times. The chain couples TRBV6-5 to TRBJ2-2; 7 bases align to TRBD1. The CDR3 has 15 residues. V lost 6 bases, J lost 3 bases, and 7 bases stayed unmatched. Germline V lookup: CDR1 MNHEY, CDR2 SVGAGI. CDR3 DNA: TGTGCCAGCAGCCCGACAGGGTTGGACACCGGGGAGCTGTTTTTT. Protein: CASSPTGLDTGELFF.

This clone was seen a handful of times. The V call is TRBV6-4, the J call TRBJ1-2, with TRBD1 as a possible D gene (5 bases). The CDR3 has 14 residues. CDR1 is MRHNA, CDR2 SNTAGT, per germline. V lost 3 bases and J lost 4, with 12 bases in between. CDR3 residues: CASSEGAYSYGYTF. The CDR3, as DNA: TGTGCCAGCAGTGAAGGGGCCTATAGCTATGGCTACACCTTC.

The gene calls are TRBV2 and TRBJ2-7; 7 positions agree with TRBD2. Germline CDR1 SNHLY, CDR2 FYNNEI. V dropped 0 bases and J dropped 5; count of bases not matched to a gene: 10. This CDR3 has 16 residues. CDR3 protein: CASSEAREASLNEQYF. CDR3 nucleotide sequence: TGTGCCAGCAGTGAAGCCCGGGAGGCGTCGCTGAACGAGCAGTACTTC.

This chain joins TRBV18 and TRBJ1-2; 10 nucleotides match TRBD1. The CDR3 has 13 residues. Per the germline V gene, CDR1 is KGHSH and CDR2 is LQKENI. J was trimmed by 6 bases and V by 5 bases; bases with no gene match: 3. The CDR3 loop is CASSYGQGDGYTF. The CDR3 DNA is TGTGCCAGCTCATACGGACAGGGGGATGGCTACACCTTC.